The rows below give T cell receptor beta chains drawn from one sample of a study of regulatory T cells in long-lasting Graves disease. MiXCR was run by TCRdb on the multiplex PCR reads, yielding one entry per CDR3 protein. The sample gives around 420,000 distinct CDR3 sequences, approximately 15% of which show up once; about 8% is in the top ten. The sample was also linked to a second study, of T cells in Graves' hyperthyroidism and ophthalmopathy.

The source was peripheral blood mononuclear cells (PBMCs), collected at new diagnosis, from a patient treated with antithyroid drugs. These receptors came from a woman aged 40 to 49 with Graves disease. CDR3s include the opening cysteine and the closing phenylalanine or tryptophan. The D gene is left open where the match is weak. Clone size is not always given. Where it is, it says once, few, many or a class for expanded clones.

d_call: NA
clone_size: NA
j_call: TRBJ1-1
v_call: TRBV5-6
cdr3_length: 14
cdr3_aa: CASSKGTESPEAFF
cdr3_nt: TGTGCCAGCAGCAAAGGGACGGAGAGCCCTGAAGCTTTCTTT

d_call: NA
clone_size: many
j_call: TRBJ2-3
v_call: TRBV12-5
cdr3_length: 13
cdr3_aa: CASGLLGPDTQYF
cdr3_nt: TGTGCTAGTGGTTTACTCGGACCAGATACGCAGTATTTT

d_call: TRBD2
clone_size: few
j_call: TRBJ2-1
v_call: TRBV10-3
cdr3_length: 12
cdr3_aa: CAISGTSDEQFF
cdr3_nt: TGTGCCATCAGTGGGACTAGCGATGAGCAGTTCTTC

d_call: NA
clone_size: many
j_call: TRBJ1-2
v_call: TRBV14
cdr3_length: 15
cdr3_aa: CASSPLSEPNYGYTF
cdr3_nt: TGTGCCAGCAGCCCTCTGTCGGAACCTAACTATGGCTACACCTTC

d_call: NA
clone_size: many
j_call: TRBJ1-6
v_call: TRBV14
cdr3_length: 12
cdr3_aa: CASSPRTAILHF
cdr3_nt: TGTGCCAGCAGCCCAAGGACAGCCATCCTCCACTTT

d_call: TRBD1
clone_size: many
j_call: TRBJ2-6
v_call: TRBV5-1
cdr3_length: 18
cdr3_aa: CASSLGGTGASGANVLTF
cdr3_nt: TGCGCCAGCAGCTTGGGTGGGACAGGGGCCTCTGGGGCCAACGTCCTGACTTTC

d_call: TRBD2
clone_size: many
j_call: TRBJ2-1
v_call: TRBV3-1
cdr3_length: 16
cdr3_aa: CASSQGASGRAGEQFF
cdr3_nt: TGTGCCAGCAGCCAAGGGGCTAGCGGGAGGGCAGGTGAGCAGTTCTTC

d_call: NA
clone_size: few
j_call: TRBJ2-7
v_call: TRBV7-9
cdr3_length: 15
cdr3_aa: CASTPLSSKSYEQYF
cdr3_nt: TGTGCCAGCACCCCCTTGAGTAGCAAATCCTACGAGCAGTACTTC

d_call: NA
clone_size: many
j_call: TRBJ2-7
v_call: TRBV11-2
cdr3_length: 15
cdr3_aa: CASSFRVGTNYEQYF
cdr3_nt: TGTGCCAGCAGCTTCCGTGTAGGGACCAACTACGAGCAGTACTTC

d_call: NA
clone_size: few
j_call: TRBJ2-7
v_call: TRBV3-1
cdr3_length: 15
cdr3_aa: CASSQTGIGSYEQYF
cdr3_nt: TGTGCCAGCAGCCAAACCGGGATAGGGTCCTACGAGCAGTACTTC

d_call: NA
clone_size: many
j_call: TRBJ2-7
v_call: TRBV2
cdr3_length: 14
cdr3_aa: CASSEAATSYEQYF
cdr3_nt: TGTGCCAGCAGTGAAGCTGCGACGTCCTACGAGCAGTACTTC

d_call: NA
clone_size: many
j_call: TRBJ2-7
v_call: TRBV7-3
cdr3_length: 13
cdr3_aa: CASSLEASREQYF
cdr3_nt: TGTGCCAGCAGCTTAGAGGCTAGTCGCGAGCAGTACTTC

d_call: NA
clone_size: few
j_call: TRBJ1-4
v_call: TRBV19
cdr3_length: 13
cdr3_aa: CASSALGYEKLFF
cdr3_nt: TGTGCCAGTAGTGCCCTTGGATATGAAAAACTGTTTTTT

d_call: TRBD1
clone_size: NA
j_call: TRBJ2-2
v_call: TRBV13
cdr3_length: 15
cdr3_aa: CASSFRGQGFRELFF
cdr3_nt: TGTGCCAGCAGCTTCCGAGGACAGGGGTTTCGGGAGCTGTTTTTT

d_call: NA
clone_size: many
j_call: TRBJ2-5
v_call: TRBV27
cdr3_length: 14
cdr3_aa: CASRPQGRGETQYF
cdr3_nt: TGTGCCAGCAGACCTCAGGGGCGCGGGGAGACCCAGTACTTC

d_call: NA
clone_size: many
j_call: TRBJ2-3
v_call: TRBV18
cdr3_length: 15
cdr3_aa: CASSPPGAATDTQYF
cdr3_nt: TGTGCCAGCTCACCACCGGGAGCCGCCACAGATACGCAGTATTTT

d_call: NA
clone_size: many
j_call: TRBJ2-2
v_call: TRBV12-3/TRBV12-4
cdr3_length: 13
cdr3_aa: CASSLLNTGELFF
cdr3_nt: TGTGCCAGCAGTCTCCTCAACACCGGGGAGCTGTTTTTT

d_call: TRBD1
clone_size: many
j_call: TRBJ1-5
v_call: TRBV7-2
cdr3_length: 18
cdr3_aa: CASSLDGGPGGSNQPQHF
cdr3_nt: TGTGCCAGCAGCTTAGATGGTGGGCCAGGGGGCAGTAATCAGCCCCAGCATTTT

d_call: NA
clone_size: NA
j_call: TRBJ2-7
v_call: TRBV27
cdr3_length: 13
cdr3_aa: CASSPAMGYEQYF
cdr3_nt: TGTGCCAGCAGCCCGGCTATGGGCTACGAGCAGTACTTC

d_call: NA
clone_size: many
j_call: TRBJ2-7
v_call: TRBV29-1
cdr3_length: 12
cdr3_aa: CSVEESVTEQYF
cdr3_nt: TGCAGCGTTGAAGAATCGGTGACCGAGCAGTACTTC

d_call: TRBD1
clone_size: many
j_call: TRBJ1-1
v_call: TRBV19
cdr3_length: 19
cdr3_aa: CASSIRLGQVGGMNTEAFF
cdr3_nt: TGTGCCAGTAGTATCCGATTAGGACAGGTAGGAGGTATGAACACTGAAGCTTTCTTT

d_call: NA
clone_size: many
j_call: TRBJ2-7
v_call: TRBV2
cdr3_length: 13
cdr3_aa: CASSEVEYYEQYF
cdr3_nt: TGTGCCAGCAGTGAAGTAGAATACTACGAGCAGTACTTC

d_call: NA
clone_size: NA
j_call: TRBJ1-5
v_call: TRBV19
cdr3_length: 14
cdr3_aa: CASSIGHGFQPQHF
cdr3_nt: TGTGCCAGTAGTATAGGTCATGGTTTTCAGCCCCAGCATTTT

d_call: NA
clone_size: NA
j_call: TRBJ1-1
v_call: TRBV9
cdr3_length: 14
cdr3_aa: CASSPPTAKPEAFF
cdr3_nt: TGTGCCAGCAGCCCGCCAACAGCGAAACCTGAAGCTTTCTTT

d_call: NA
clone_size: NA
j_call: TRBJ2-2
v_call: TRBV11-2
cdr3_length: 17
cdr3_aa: CASSSRLEKALSGELFF
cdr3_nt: TGTGCCAGCAGCTCCCGACTAGAAAAGGCTCTCTCCGGGGAGCTGTTTTTT

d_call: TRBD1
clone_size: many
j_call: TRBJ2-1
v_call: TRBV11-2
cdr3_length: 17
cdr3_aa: CASSLEGTGSSYNEQFF
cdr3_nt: TGTGCCAGCAGCTTAGAGGGGACAGGGAGCTCCTACAATGAGCAGTTCTTC

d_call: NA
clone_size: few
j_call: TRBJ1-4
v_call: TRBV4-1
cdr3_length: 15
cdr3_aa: CASSQALRGLEKLFF
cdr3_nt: TGCGCCAGCAGCCAAGCCCTTAGGGGCCTCGAAAAACTGTTTTTT

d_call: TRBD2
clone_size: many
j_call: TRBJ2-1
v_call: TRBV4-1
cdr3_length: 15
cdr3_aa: CASSQGTSLNNEQFF
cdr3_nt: TGCGCCAGCAGCCAAGGGACTAGCCTCAACAATGAGCAGTTCTTC

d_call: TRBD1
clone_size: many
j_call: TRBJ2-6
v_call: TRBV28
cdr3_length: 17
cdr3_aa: CASSKTGALSGANVLTF
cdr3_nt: TGTGCCAGCAGTAAGACAGGGGCTCTCTCTGGGGCCAACGTCCTGACTTTC

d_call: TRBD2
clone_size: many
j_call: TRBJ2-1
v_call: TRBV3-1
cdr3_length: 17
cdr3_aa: CASSHGLAGTGGNEQFF
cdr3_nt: TGTGCCAGCAGCCATGGACTAGCGGGAACAGGGGGCAATGAGCAGTTCTTC

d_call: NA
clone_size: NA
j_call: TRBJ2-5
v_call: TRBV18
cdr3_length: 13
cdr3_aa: CASSPQGIETQYF
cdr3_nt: TGTGCCAGCTCACCACAGGGGATCGAGACCCAGTACTTC

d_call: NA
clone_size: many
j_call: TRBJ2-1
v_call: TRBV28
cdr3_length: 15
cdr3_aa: CASSLQRSSYNEQFF
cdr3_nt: TGTGCCAGCAGTTTACAGCGGAGCTCCTACAATGAGCAGTTCTTC

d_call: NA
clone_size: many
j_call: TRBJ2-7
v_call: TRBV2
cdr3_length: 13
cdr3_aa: CARLSPGSYEQYF
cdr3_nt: TGTGCCAGACTGTCGCCAGGGTCCTACGAGCAGTACTTC

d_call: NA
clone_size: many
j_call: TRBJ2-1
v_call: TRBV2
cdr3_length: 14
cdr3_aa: CASSEVSDRWGQFF
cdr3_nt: TGTGCCAGCAGTGAAGTCTCGGACCGTTGGGGGCAGTTCTTC

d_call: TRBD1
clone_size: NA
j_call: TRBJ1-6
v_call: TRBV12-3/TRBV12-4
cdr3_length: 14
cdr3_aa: CASSPRTGNSPLHF
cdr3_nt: TGTGCCAGCAGTCCTCGGACAGGGAATTCACCCCTCCACTTT

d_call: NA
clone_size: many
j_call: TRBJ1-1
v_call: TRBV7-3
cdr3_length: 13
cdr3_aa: CASSLVPRGEAFF
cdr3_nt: TGTGCCAGCAGCCTGGTACCTAGGGGTGAAGCTTTCTTT

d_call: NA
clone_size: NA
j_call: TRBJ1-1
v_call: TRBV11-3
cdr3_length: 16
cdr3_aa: CASSQPPRRGAGEDFF
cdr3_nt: TGTGCCAGCAGCCAACCACCCCGACGGGGGGCTGGTGAAGATTTCTTT

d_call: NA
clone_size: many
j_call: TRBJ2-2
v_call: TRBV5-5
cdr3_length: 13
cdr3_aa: CASSPLGTGELFF
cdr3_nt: TGTGCCAGCAGCCCGTTAGGCACCGGGGAGCTGTTTTTT

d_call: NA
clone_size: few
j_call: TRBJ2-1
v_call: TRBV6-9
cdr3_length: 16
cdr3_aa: CASSYLGRSSYNEQFF
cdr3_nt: TGTGCCAGCAGTTACCTGGGACGCAGCTCCTACAATGAGCAGTTCTTC

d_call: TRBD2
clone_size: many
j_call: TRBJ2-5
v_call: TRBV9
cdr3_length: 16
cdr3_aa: CASSVASAGGSETQYF
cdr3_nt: TGTGCCAGCAGCGTAGCAAGTGCGGGAGGAAGTGAGACCCAGTACTTC

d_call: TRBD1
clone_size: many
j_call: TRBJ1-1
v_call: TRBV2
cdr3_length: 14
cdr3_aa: CASSEPTGFPEAFF
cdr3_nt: TGTGCCAGCAGTGAACCGACAGGGTTCCCTGAAGCTTTCTTT

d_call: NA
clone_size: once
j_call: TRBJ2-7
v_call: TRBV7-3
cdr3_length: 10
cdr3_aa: CASSPLEQYF
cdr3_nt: TGTGCCAGCAGCCCTCTCGAGCAGTACTTC

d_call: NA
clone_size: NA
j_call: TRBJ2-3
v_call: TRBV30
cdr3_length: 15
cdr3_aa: CAWSVITGSTDTQYF
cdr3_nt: TGTGCCTGGAGTGTAATTACAGGGAGCACAGATACGCAGTATTTT